This T cell receptor beta chain appears in the sequencing data of a study of CD8 T cells in ankylosing spondylitis. The CDR3 runs 14 residues. The germline gives CDR1 SGDLS, CDR2 YYNGEE. The V and J ends lost 0 bases and 7 bases respectively, with 10 bases between them. TCRdb itself ran the 5' RACE reads through MiXCR, one entry per CDR3 protein. The table shows roughly 42,000 distinct CDR3 sequences, with around 2.9% occurring only once. The table lists this clonotype with many counts. The clonotype comes from a male donor with ankylosing spondylitis or in good health (not recorded which). The rearrangement links TRBV9 to TRBJ1-4, with TRBD1 as a possible D gene (5 bases). Sample: blood, either unsorted or a sorted T cell fraction (not recorded which). As DNA, the CDR3 is TGTGCCAGCAGCGTAGAACAGGTCGCTGAAAAACTGTTTTTT. It translates to CASSVEQVAEKLFF.